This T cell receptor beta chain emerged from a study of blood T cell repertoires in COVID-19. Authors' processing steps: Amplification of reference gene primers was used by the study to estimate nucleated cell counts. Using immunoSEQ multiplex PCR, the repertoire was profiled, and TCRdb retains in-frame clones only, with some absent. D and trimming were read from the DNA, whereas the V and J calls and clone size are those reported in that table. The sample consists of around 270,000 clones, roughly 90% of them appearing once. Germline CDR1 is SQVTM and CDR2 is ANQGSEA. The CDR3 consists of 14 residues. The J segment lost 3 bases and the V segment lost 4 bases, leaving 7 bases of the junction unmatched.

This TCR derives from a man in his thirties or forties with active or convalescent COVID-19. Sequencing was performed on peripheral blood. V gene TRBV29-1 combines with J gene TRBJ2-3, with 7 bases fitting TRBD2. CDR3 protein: CSVVTSGVTDTQYF. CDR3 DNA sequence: TGCAGCGTTGTAACCAGCGGGGTTACAGATACGCAGTATTTT.